This TCR beta chain was retrieved from a study of blood T cells in healthy people across ages. On this clonotype: Its target is not known.

The study, taken as a whole, reports: Relative to aged donors, long-lived donors carried more naive CD4+ cells and displayed higher diversity. Considered underestimates were the diversity estimates obtained from one million T cells.

Then a second PCR, running roughly 6 to 11 cycles, was carried out with a sample-barcoded 5' primer and a J-beta primer mix. Using its own MiXCR run on the 5' RACE reads, TCRdb lists one record per CDR3 protein. The table records 730,000 or so distinct CDR3 sequences, approximately 39% of them present only once. Donation came from healthy Caucasian individuals in Russia who were aged about 6 to 90. Germline V CDR1 and CDR2: SGHRS, YFSETQ. This CDR3 has 16 amino acids. V lost 0 bases to trimming and J lost 1 base, with 12 bases between them. The genes are TRBV5-1 and TRBJ2-3, with D perhaps TRBD2 (6 bases). The sequencing sample was made of blood. The source is a woman aged 55-70 years in good health. In DNA, the CDR3 is TGCGCCAGCAGCTTGGATTCGGCTAGCGGCACAGATACGCAGTATTTT. It is translated as CASSLDSASGTDTQYF.